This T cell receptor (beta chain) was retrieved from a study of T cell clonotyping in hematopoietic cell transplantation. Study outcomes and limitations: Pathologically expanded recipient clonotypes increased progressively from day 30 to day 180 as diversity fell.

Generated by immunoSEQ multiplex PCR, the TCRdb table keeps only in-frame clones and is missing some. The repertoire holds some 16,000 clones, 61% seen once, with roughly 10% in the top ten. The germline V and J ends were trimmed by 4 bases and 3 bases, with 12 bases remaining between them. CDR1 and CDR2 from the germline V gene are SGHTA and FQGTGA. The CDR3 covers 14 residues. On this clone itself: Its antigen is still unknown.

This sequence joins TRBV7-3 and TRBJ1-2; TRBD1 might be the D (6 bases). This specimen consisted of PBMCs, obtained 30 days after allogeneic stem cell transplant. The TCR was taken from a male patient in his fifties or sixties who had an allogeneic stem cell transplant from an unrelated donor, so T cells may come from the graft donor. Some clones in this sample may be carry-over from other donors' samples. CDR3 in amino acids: CASSSPGEDYGYTF. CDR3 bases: TGTGCCAGCAGCTCCCCAGGGGAGGACTATGGCTACACCTTC.